This T cell receptor (beta chain) was found in a study of blood T cell repertoires in COVID-19. Germline V lookup: CDR1 LNHNV, CDR2 YYDKDF (reference sequence). The V segment lost 0 bases and the J segment 0 bases; nucleotides outside the gene matches: 10. The CDR3 contains 18 residues. Per the authors' pipeline: Amplified reference gene primers provided the basis for estimating nucleated cell counts. Only in-frame clones appear in the TCRdb table, and some are missing; sequencing was by immunoSEQ multiplex PCR. The DNA gave D and trimming, while V, J and clone size come from that table. The data show 34,000 or so clones, around nine tenths seen once.

This sequence originates from a man in his 60s with active COVID-19. The chain couples TRBV15 to TRBJ1-1; 7 bases are a match to TRBD1. The sample taken for sequencing was peripheral blood. The CDR3 is CATSRDQGRGLVNTEAFF. CDR3 DNA sequence: TGTGCCACCAGCAGAGATCAAGGCAGGGGGTTGGTGAACACTGAAGCTTTCTTT. Combining the CDR3 with reference TRBV15 and TRBJ1-1 gives the whole variable domain DAMVIQNPRYQVTQFGKPVTLSCSQTLNHNVMYWYQQKSSQAPKLLFHYYDKDFNNEADTPDNFQSRRPNTSFCFLDIRSPGLGDTAMYLCATSRDQGRGLVNTEAFFGQGTRLTVV.